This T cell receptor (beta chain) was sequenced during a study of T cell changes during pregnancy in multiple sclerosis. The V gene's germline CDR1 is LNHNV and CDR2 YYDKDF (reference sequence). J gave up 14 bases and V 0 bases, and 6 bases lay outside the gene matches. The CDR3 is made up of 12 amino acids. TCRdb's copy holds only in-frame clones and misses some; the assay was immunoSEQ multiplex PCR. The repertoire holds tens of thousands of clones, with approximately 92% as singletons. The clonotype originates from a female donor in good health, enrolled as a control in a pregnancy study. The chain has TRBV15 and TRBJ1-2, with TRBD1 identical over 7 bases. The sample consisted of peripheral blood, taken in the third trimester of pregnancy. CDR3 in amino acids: CATSRDLGQRTF. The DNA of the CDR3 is TGTGCCACCAGCAGAGATTTGGGACAGCGTACCTTC.